The rows below give T cell receptor beta chains drawn from one sample of a study of shared clonotypes between healthy human individuals. Clones were read by immunoSEQ multiplex PCR, and TCRdb kept only the in-frame ones, dropping some. This table has over a million clones, roughly 74% appearing once. The specimen sequenced was memory CD4+ T cells from PBMCs. These receptors were obtained from a man aged 18 to 30 in good health. Some clones in this sample may be carry-over from other donors' samples. Each CDR3 is given with its conserved first and last residue. A D gene is named only where the DNA matches it firmly. A clone size is listed for some rows: how often the clone was seen (once, few, many), or a class if it is expanded.

TRBJ2-6 18 TRBD1 TRBV7-9 NA CASSLLGRGLSGANVLTF TGTGCCAGCAGCCTCCTGGGCAGGGGGCTGTCTGGGGCCAACGTCCTGACTTTC
TRBJ2-1 17 TRBD2 TRBV27 NA CASSFLRTSGSYNEQFF TGTGCCAGCAGTTTCTTACGGACTAGCGGGAGTTACAATGAGCAGTTCTTC
TRBJ2-1 12 NA TRBV5-6 NA CASSLARNEQFF TGTGCCAGCAGCTTGGCCAGGAATGAGCAGTTCTTC
TRBJ2-1 12 NA TRBV19 NA CATSGAYNEQFF TGTGCCACCAGTGGCGCCTACAATGAGCAGTTCTTC
TRBJ1-1 13 NA TRBV7-3 NA CASSLTEGAEAFF TGTGCCAGCAGCTTAACTGAGGGGGCTGAAGCTTTCTTT
TRBJ1-5 13 TRBD1 TRBV7-8 NA CASGQVQDQPQHF TGTGCCAGCGGACAGGTTCAGGATCAGCCCCAGCATTTT
TRBJ2-7 15 TRBD1 TRBV7-2 NA CASSFGQGGEYEQYF TGTGCCAGCAGCTTCGGACAGGGCGGGGAGTACGAGCAGTACTTC
TRBJ1-1 13 NA TRBV5-1 once CASSINRDTEAFF TGCGCCAGCAGCATAAACAGGGACACTGAAGCTTTCTTT
TRBJ1-1 15 NA TRBV5-1 NA CASSLSQALNTEAFF TGCGCCAGCAGCTTGTCACAGGCACTGAACACTGAAGCTTTCTTT
TRBJ2-7 15 TRBD1 TRBV28 NA CASSGTGVRSYEQYF TGTGCCAGCAGTGGAACAGGGGTCCGTTCCTACGAGCAGTACTTC
TRBJ2-7 16 TRBD2 TRBV4-3 NA CASSQDRGSPSYEQYF TGCGCCAGCAGCCAAGATCGCGGGAGCCCCTCCTACGAGCAGTACTTC
TRBJ2-1 14 TRBD2 TRBV29-1 NA CSVRIGLADNEQFF TGCAGCGTTCGTATCGGACTAGCGGACAATGAGCAGTTCTTC
TRBJ1-1 13 NA TRBV6-6 NA CASSWDGNTEAFF TGTGCCAGCAGTTGGGACGGTAACACTGAAGCTTTCTTT
TRBJ2-4 19 TRBD1 TRBV28 NA CASSRDRLTSTLAKNIQYF TGTGCCAGCAGTAGGGACAGACTTACCTCTACTCTAGCCAAAAACATTCAGTACTTC
TRBJ1-1 18 TRBD1 TRBV5-1 NA CASSSPLRTGIMNTEAFF TGCGCCAGCAGCTCCCCCTTGAGGACAGGTATCATGAACACTGAAGCTTTCTTT
TRBJ2-1 18 TRBD2 TRBV5-6 NA CASSPLREVSYSYNEQFF TGTGCCAGCAGCCCCTTGCGGGAGGTAAGCTATTCCTACAATGAGCAGTTCTTC
TRBJ1-5 15 NA TRBV4-1 NA CASSPRRGGNQPQHF TGCGCCAGCAGCCCCCGCAGGGGAGGGAATCAGCCCCAGCATTTT
TRBJ1-5 15 NA TRBV6-5 NA CASKGLGSGNQPQHF TGTGCCAGCAAGGGGTTGGGGTCCGGCAATCAGCCCCAGCATTTT
TRBJ1-2 17 TRBD1 TRBV7-2 NA CASSLAGGGGAPTGYTF TGTGCCAGCAGCTTAGCCGGGGGAGGGGGCGCGCCAACTGGCTACACCTTC
TRBJ2-7 14 NA TRBV4-3 NA CASSQDLTDYEQYF TGCGCCAGCAGCCAAGATCTGACAGATTACGAGCAGTACTTC
TRBJ2-6 16 NA TRBV18 NA CASSPRRQSGANVLTF TGTGCCAGCTCACCACGAAGACAATCTGGGGCCAACGTCCTGACTTTC
TRBJ2-5 14 NA TRBV7-6 once CASSFPGAEETQYF TGTGCCAGCAGCTTCCCGGGGGCAGAAGAGACCCAGTACTTC
TRBJ2-5 13 NA TRBV9 NA CASSDRVGETQYF TGTGCCAGCAGCGACAGGGTCGGGGAGACCCAGTACTTC
TRBJ1-3 14 NA TRBV6-5 NA CASHDRGAGNTIYF TGTGCCAGCCACGACCGGGGGGCCGGAAACACCATATATTTT
TRBJ2-3 14 NA TRBV2 NA CASSRGTITDTQYF TGTGCCAGCAGCAGGGGTACCATCACAGATACGCAGTATTTT
TRBJ1-3 13 NA TRBV4-2 NA CASSQAHGNTIYF TGTGCCAGCAGCCAAGCCCACGGAAACACCATATATTTT
TRBJ2-5 14 NA TRBV6-6 NA CASSYLAGQETQYF TGTGCCAGCAGTTACCTGGCGGGACAAGAGACCCAGTACTTC
TRBJ2-5 13 NA TRBV7-7 NA CASSLRGRETQYF TGTGCCAGCAGCTTAAGGGGACGGGAGACCCAGTACTTC
TRBJ1-1 13 NA TRBV10-1 NA CASSAGPNTEAFF TGCGCCAGCAGTGCCGGCCCTAACACTGAAGCTTTCTTT
TRBJ2-4 14 TRBD1 TRBV19 NA CASSVTGAGNIQYF TGTGCCAGTAGCGTGACAGGGGCGGGAAACATTCAGTACTTC
TRBJ1-2 14 NA TRBV28 NA CASSLTEFSNGYTF TGTGCCAGCAGTCTGACAGAATTTAGTAATGGCTACACCTTC
TRBJ1-2 16 NA TRBV6-6 NA CASSYSGNMLSYGYTF TGTGCCAGCAGTTACTCTGGGAACATGCTTTCCTATGGCTACACCTTC
TRBJ1-4 13 NA TRBV5-4 NA CASSFGQTEKLFF TGTGCCAGCAGCTTTGGACAGACAGAAAAACTGTTTTTT
TRBJ2-4 13 NA TRBV5-6 NA CASSRGVGNIQYF TGTGCCAGCAGCCGCGGGGTTGGAAACATTCAGTACTTC
TRBJ2-7 15 NA TRBV7-3 NA CASSRTGTGDLVQYF TGTGCCAGCAGCCGCACCGGGACTGGGGACCTTGTGCAGTACTTC
TRBJ2-7 15 TRBD2 TRBV28 NA CASSLSGGFSYEQYF TGTGCCAGCAGTTTATCGGGGGGGTTTTCCTACGAGCAGTACTTC
TRBJ2-7 14 NA TRBV10-1 NA CASRSRARSYEQYF TGCGCCAGCCGATCGCGAGCACGATCCTACGAGCAGTACTTC
TRBJ1-4 15 TRBD1 TRBV25-1 many CASSGSGGNNEKLFF TGTGCCAGCAGCGGATCAGGGGGTAATAATGAAAAACTGTTTTTT
TRBJ2-3 14 NA TRBV28 NA CASPPPGSTDTQYF TGTGCCAGCCCCCCGCCAGGGAGCACAGATACGCAGTATTTT
TRBJ2-3 15 TRBD1 TRBV7-9 NA CASSLRDSPTDTQYF TGTGCCAGCAGCCTCCGGGACAGCCCCACAGATACGCAGTATTTT
TRBJ1-3 15 NA TRBV4-1 NA CASSQDTVFGNTIYF TGCGCCAGCAGCCAAGATACGGTTTTCGGAAACACCATATATTTT
TRBJ1-2 14 TRBD1 TRBV5-4 NA CASSQTGTGQGYTF TGTGCCAGCAGTCAGACCGGGACAGGGCAAGGCTACACCTTC
TRBJ1-5 16 NA TRBV5-1 NA CASSLDPRGSVGPQHF TGCGCCAGCAGCTTGGATCCGAGAGGGTCCGTCGGGCCCCAGCATTTT
TRBJ1-2 14 TRBD1 TRBV28 NA CASSLTGGAMGYTF TGTGCCAGCAGTTTGACAGGGGGCGCAATGGGCTACACCTTC
TRBJ1-4 14 NA TRBV28 NA CASSFSPGKEKLFF TGTGCCAGCAGTTTTTCACCAGGGAAAGAAAAACTGTTTTTT
TRBJ2-1 17 NA TRBV7-2 few CASSLWWVGRSYNEQFF TGTGCCAGCAGCTTATGGTGGGTGGGACGGTCATACAATGAGCAGTTCTTC
TRBJ1-1 16 TRBD1 TRBV5-1 NA CASSRNSGTGNTEAFF TGCGCCAGCAGCCGAAACTCCGGGACAGGGAACACTGAAGCTTTCTTT
TRBJ2-6 18 NA TRBV28 NA CASSFGSGFNSGANVLTF TGTGCCAGCAGTTTTGGGAGCGGGTTCAACTCTGGGGCCAACGTCCTGACTTTC